Shown below are 9 T cell receptor beta chains from a single sample sequenced in a study of cytomegalovirus exposure and HLA in healthy donors. The PCR employed 60 Vbeta primers together with 13 Jbeta primers. Some clones are missing from TCRdb's copy, which holds only in-frame ones; the method was immunoSEQ multiplex PCR. The sample shows about 120,000 clones, roughly 80% of them seen only once. Sequencing was performed on PBMCs. The receptors here all came from a man under 40 in good health and CMV-seronegative.

This clone occurred once. The CDR3 sequence is CASSQDPQGAGYGYTF. Written as DNA, the CDR3 is TGCGCCAGCAGCCAAGACCCACAGGGGGCCGGCTATGGCTACACCTTC. The chain uses TRBV4-1 and TRBJ1-2, with 9 positions matching TRBD1. The CDR3 runs to 16 residues. With 0 bases clipped from V and 4 bases from J, the junction kept 6 bases outside the gene matches. The germline CDR1 and CDR2 sequences are MGHRA and YSYEKL.

V is TRBV5-1 and J is TRBJ1-5; unclear D gene. The CDR3 is 15 residues long. The V gene lost 4 bases and the J gene lost 1 base, with 12 bases spanning the gap. Per germline, CDR1 SGHRS and CDR2 YFSETQ. CDR3 amino acids: CASSPGESSNQPQHF. CDR3 bases: TGCGCCAGCAGCCCCGGGGAAAGCAGCAATCAGCCCCAGCATTTT.

This chain links TRBV27 with TRBJ1-1, with a tentative D call TRBD1 (5 bases). The CDR3 sequence is 14 residues long. CDR1 is MNHEY, CDR2 SMNVEV, per germline (reference sequence). The germline V and J ends were trimmed by 0 bases and 7 bases, with 12 bases remaining between them. CDR3 coding DNA: TGTGCCAGCAGTTTATCGGGACTGGGCAGTGAAGCTTTCTTT. Translated, it gives CASSLSGLGSEAFF.

The chain employs TRBV2 and TRBJ2-3; weak D call: TRBD1 (5 bases). The CDR3 loop spans 14 amino acids. Germline values: CDR1 SNHLY, CDR2 FYNNEI. Trimming left V 7 bases short and J 2 bases short, with 13 bases between. Written as DNA, the CDR3 is TGTGCCAGCATAGGCTCGACAGTCACAGATACGCAGTATTTT. Protein product: CASIGSTVTDTQYF.

The chain couples TRBV28 to TRBJ1-5, with D maybe TRBD1 (5 bases). Looked up from germline, CDR1 is MDHEN and CDR2 is SYDVKM. Trimming pared 1 base from V and 2 bases from J, leaving 12 bases between. This CDR3 comprises 16 residues. CDR3 bases: TGTGCCAGCAGTTTATCCCGGGGGACGGGCAATCAGCCCCAGCATTTT. This translates into CASSLSRGTGNQPQHF.

The genes are TRBV6-1 and TRBJ2-1; 9 bases are shared with TRBD1. CDR1 and CDR2 from the germline V gene are MNHNS and SASEGT. The CDR3 has 15 amino acids. V gave up 6 bases and J gave up 6 bases; unmatched junction bases: 9. The CDR3 DNA reads TGTGCCAGCAGGGAGATACAGGGGGCTGGCAATGAGCAGTTCTTC. Encoded protein: CASREIQGAGNEQFF.

The V call is TRBV5-1, the J call TRBJ1-3; TRBD1 aligns across 12 bases. Trimming at V came to 0 bases and at J to 2 bases, leaving 3 bases not matched to a gene. This CDR3 is built from 17 residues. Per the germline V gene, CDR1 is SGHRS and CDR2 is YFSETQ. The chain's CDR3 is CASSLGGTGGTGNTIYF. The CDR3 nucleotides are TGCGCCAGCAGCTTGGGGGGGACAGGGGGCACTGGAAACACCATATATTTT.

The rearrangement uses TRBV5-4 and TRBJ1-1, with 9 bases matching TRBD1. The CDR3 consists of 16 residues. Germline V gene lookup returns CDR1 SGHNT and CDR2 YYREEE (reference sequence). The V gene end was trimmed by 4 bases and the J gene end by 4 bases; junction bases not matched to a gene: 11. CDR3 coding DNA: TGTGCCAGCAGCCCCGGACAGGGGCGCCTAGTCACTGAAGCTTTCTTT. This gives the protein CASSPGQGRLVTEAFF.

In this sample, this clone turned up a few times. J is TRBJ2-5 and V is TRBV5-1; the D gene is possibly TRBD1 (5 bases). Trimming pared 3 bases from V and 5 bases from J, leaving 14 bases between. Germline CDR1 SGHRS, CDR2 YFSETQ. The CDR3 loop spans 14 amino acids. The CDR3 reads CASSYNSGAETQYF. CDR3 nucleotide sequence: TGCGCCAGCAGCTATAATTCTGGGGCTGAGACCCAGTACTTC.